The rows below give T cell receptor beta chains drawn from one sample of a study of technical replicates of blood from a handful of donors. Profiling relied on immunoSEQ multiplex PCR, and the TCRdb table lists in-frame clones only, not all of them. The sample has tens of thousands of clones, around 97% seen once. Sequenced: T cells isolated from PBMCs. The receptors were sampled from a human donor in good health. Each CDR3 is given with its conserved first and last residue. D genes are given only for firm matches. A row's size may be missing; if present it is once, few, many or a size class.

-,TRBJ2-7,-,TRBV4-1,CASSQVMGRELGFEQYF,TGCGCCAGCAGCCAAGTAATGGGCCGGGAATTGGGGTTCGAGCAGTACTTC
-,TRBJ1-1,TRBD1,TRBV2,CASRQGAAFF,TGTGCCAGCAGACAGGGGGCGGCTTTCTTT
-,TRBJ2-5,TRBD1,TRBV5-4,CASSLDRAETQYF,TGTGCCAGCAGTCTGGACAGGGCAGAGACCCAGTACTTC
-,TRBJ1-5,-,TRBV9,CASSRGGQPQHF,TGTGCCAGCAGTCGGGGGGGGCAGCCCCAGCATTTT
-,TRBJ1-2,TRBD1,TRBV4-1,CASSHPPGQGSGYTF,TGCGCCAGCAGCCATCCACCGGGACAGGGTTCCGGCTACACCTTC
-,TRBJ2-1,TRBD2,TRBV7-6,CASSSHPGGSYNEQFF,TGTGCCAGCAGCTCCCACCCGGGAGGCTCCTACAATGAGCAGTTCTTC
-,TRBJ1-2,-,TRBV6-6,CASSSTGYGYTF,TGTGCCAGCAGTTCCACAGGGTATGGCTACACCTTC
-,TRBJ2-1,-,TRBV21-1,CASRAGACQFF,TGTGCCAGCAGAGCGGGAGCTTGTCAGTTCTTC
-,TRBJ1-5,TRBD1,TRBV16,CASSRRKGQGFWPQHF,TGTGCCAGCAGCCGCCGAAAGGGACAGGGCTTCTGGCCCCAGCATTTT
-,TRBJ2-1,TRBD2,TRBV6-4,CASSDSKREGYNEQFF,TGTGCCAGCAGTGACTCGAAGCGGGAGGGTTACAATGAGCAGTTCTTC
-,TRBJ2-3,-,TRBV7-7,CASSFTGGAGDTQYF,TGTGCCAGCAGCTTTACAGGGGGGGCGGGCGATACGCAGTATTTT
-,TRBJ1-4,TRBD1,TRBV30,CASTGQDNEKLFF,TGTGCCTCCACGGGACAGGATAATGAAAAACTGTTTTTT
-,TRBJ1-2,-,TRBV25-1,CASSSTGYYGYTF,TGTGCCAGCAGCTCGACAGGTTACTATGGCTACACCTTC
-,TRBJ2-7,-,TRBV19,CASSIGRSYEQYF,TGTGCCAGTAGTATAGGGCGGAGCTACGAGCAGTACTTC
-,TRBJ2-7,-,TRBV11-2,CASGSGVGSLSLYF,TGTGCCAGCGGGTCCGGGGTAGGATCTCTCAGCCTGTACTTC
-,TRBJ2-1,-,TRBV6-5,CASSSGFRNEQFF,TGTGCCAGCAGTTCGGGATTTCGCAATGAGCAGTTCTTC
-,TRBJ2-2,-,TRBV28,CAATANTGELFF,TGTGCCGCGACAGCGAACACCGGGGAGCTGTTTTTT
-,TRBJ2-7,TRBD1,TRBV19,CASTGDAVGEQYF,TGTGCTTCCACAGGGGACGCTGTCGGCGAGCAGTACTTC
-,TRBJ2-2,TRBD1,TRBV6-1,CASSGRQGVGELFF,TGTGCCAGCAGTGGCAGACAGGGCGTCGGGGAGCTGTTTTTT
-,TRBJ1-2,-,TRBV10-3,CAISESSLYGYTF,TGTGCCATCAGTGAGTCGAGCCTATATGGCTACACCTTC
-,TRBJ1-5,TRBD1,TRBV4-1,CASSQALQGARQPQHF,TGCGCCAGCAGCCAAGCGTTACAGGGGGCGAGGCAGCCCCAGCATTTT
-,TRBJ1-1,-,TRBV30,CAWSVSPYTEAFF,TGTGCCTGGAGTGTAAGCCCGTACACTGAAGCTTTCTTT
once,TRBJ1-1,TRBD1,TRBV7-3,CASSFQGEYTEAFF,TGTGCCAGCAGCTTTCAGGGGGAGTACACTGAAGCTTTCTTT